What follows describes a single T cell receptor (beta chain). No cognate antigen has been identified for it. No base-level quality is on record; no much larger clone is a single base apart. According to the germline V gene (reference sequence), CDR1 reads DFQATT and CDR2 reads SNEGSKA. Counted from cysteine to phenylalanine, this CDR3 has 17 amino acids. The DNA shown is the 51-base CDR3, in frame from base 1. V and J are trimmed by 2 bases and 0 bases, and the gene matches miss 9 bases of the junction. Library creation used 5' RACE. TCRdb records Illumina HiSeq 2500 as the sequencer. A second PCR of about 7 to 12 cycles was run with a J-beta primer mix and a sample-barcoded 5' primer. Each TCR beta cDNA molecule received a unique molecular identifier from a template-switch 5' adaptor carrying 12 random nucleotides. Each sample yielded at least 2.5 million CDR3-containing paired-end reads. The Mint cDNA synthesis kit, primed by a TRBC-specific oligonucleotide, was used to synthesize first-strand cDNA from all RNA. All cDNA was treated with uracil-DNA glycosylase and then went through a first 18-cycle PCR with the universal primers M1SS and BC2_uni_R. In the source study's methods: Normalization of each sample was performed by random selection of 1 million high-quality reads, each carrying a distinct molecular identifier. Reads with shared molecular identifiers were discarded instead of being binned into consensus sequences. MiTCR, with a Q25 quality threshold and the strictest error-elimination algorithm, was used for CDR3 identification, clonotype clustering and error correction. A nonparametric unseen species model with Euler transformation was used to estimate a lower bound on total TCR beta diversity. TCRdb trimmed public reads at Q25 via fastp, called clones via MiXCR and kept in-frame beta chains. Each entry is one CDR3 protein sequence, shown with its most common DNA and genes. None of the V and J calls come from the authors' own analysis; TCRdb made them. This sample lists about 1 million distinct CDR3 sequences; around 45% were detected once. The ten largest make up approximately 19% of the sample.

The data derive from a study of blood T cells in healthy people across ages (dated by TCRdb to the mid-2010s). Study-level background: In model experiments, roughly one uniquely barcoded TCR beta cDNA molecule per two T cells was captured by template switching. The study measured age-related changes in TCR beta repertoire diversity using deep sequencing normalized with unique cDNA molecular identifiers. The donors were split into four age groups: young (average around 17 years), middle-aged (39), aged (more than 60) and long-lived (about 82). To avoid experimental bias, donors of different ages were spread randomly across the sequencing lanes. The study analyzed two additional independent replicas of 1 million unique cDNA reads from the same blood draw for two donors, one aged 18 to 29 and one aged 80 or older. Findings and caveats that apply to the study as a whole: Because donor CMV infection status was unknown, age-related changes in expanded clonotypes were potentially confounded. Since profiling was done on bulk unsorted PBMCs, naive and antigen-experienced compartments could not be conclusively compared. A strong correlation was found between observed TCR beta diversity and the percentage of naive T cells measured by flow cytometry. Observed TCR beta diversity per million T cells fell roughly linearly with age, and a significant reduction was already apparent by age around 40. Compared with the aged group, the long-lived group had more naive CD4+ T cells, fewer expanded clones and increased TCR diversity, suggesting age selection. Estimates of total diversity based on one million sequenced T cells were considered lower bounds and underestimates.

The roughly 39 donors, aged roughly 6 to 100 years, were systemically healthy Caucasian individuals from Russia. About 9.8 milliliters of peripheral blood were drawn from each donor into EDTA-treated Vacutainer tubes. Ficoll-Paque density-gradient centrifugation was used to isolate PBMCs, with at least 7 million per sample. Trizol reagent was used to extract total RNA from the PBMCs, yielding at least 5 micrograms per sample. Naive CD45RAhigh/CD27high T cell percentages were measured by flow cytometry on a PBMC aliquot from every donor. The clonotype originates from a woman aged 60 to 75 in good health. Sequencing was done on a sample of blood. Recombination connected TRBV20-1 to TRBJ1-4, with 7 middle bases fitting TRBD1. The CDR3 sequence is CSARLLRQGTTNEKLFF. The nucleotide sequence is TGCAGTGCTAGACTCCTCCGACAGGGCACAACTAATGAAAAACTGTTTTTT.